One sample yielded the 21 T cell receptor beta chains listed below, sequenced in a study of T cell responses to AZD1222 COVID-19 vaccine. Repertoires were generated with immunoSEQ multiplex PCR, while TCRdb's copy carries only in-frame clones and drops some. The table records 95,000 to 120,000 clones, approximately 90% of them present only once. Here the sequenced sample was peripheral blood, taken 28 days after the second AZD1222 dose. These receptors were obtained from an adult who received the AZD1222 COVID-19 vaccine.

This clone has more than one count but fewer than ten. V gene TRBV2 combines with J gene TRBJ1-2, with TRBD1 matching 10 bases. The J segment lost 4 bases and the V segment lost 3 bases, leaving 5 bases of the junction unmatched. This CDR3 region has 15 residues. Germline V gives CDR1 SNHLY, CDR2 FYNNEI. Here the CDR3 reads CASSDAGQGTYGYTF. CDR3 DNA sequence: TGTGCCAGCAGTGATGCGGGACAGGGGACCTATGGCTACACCTTC.

V gene TRBV6-5 combines with J gene TRBJ1-1; 11 nucleotides match TRBD1. V lost 8 bases and J lost 6; bases outside the gene matches: 8. The CDR3 covers 14 residues. Germline lookup yields CDR1 MNHEY and CDR2 SVGAGI. Here the CDR3 reads CASARGTGGSEAFF. The CDR3 DNA follows: TGTGCCAGCGCGCGTGGGACAGGGGGTTCTGAAGCTTTCTTT.

This clone was observed a single time. The V gene is TRBV19, the J gene TRBJ1-5; 9 positions match TRBD1. The CDR3 spans 15 residues. V gave up 7 bases and J gave up 2 bases; unmatched junction bases: 6. Germline V CDR1 and CDR2: LNHDA, SQIVND (reference sequence). CDR3 sequence reads: CASKTGGVGNQPQHF. Written as DNA, the CDR3 is TGTGCCAGTAAAACAGGGGGCGTAGGCAATCAGCCCCAGCATTTT.

The chain has TRBV7-2 and TRBJ2-5; D tentatively fits TRBD1 or TRBD2 (5 bases each). V lost 4 bases, J lost 4 bases, and 16 bases lay in between. CDR3 length: 15 residues. Germline assignment: CDR1 SGHTA and CDR2 FQGNSA. CDR3 sequence: CASSSGPTWRETQYF. CDR3 in DNA: TGTGCCAGCAGCTCGGGACCCACATGGAGAGAGACCCAGTACTTC.

The V call is TRBV28, the J call TRBJ1-1; D might be TRBD1 (5 bases). The CDR3 has 14 residues. CDR1 is MDHEN and CDR2 is SYDVKM in the germline V gene. With 2 bases removed from V and 6 bases from J, the gap between germline ends came to 13 bases. CDR3 coding DNA: TGTGCCAGCAGTTTAGGCAGGGTATCTTCTGAAGCTTTCTTT. Its translation: CASSLGRVSSEAFF.

The chain uses TRBV5-4 and TRBJ2-5, with 12 bases that match TRBD1. The V gene's germline CDR1 is SGHNT and CDR2 YYREEE (reference sequence). CDR3 size: 18 residues. J was trimmed by 4 bases and V by 4 bases; bases with no gene match: 14. The CDR3 region is CASSIIGTGGEVGETQYF. In nucleotides, the CDR3 is TGTGCCAGCAGCATAATAGGGACAGGGGGCGAAGTGGGAGAGACCCAGTACTTC.

DNA for the CDR3: TGTGCCAGCAGCCACACTCTGGGCGAGACCCAGTACTTC. This sequence encodes CASSHTLGETQYF. The rearrangement uses TRBV6-5 and TRBJ2-5; D gene ambiguous. The CDR3 sequence is 13 residues long. V was pared by 6 bases and J by 5 bases, with 13 bases between. Germline V lookup: CDR1 MNHEY, CDR2 SVGAGI.

Notes on this clone: Other DNA sequences in the sample encode the same CDR3. The chain combines TRBV7-2 with TRBJ2-7; the D gene is possibly TRBD1 (6 bases). CDR1 and CDR2 from the germline V gene are SGHTA and FQGNSA. V dropped 5 bases and J dropped 0 bases, with 11 bases sitting between them. The CDR3 is made up of 14 amino acids. CDR3 protein: CASSAGGSSYEQYF. The CDR3 region has the DNA TGTGCCAGCAGCGCTGGGGGCTCCTCCTACGAGCAGTACTTC.

V and J are TRBV3-1 (or the pseudogene TRBV3-2) and TRBJ1-1; TRBD1 is a possible D gene (5 bases). Germline loops: CDR1 LGHDT, CDR2 YNNKEL (reference sequence). Trimming stripped 0 bases from V and 1 base from J, with 12 bases between. The CDR3 contains 16 residues. CDR3 nucleotide sequence: TGTGCCAGCAGCCAAGAACGAGTCGGACAGAACACTGAAGCTTTCTTT. Protein sequence: CASSQERVGQNTEAFF.

This clone was seen a single time. The chain recombines TRBV5-5 with TRBJ1-6; 7 nucleotides align to TRBD1. Unmatched junction bases numbered 4, after V lost 0 bases and J lost 10 bases. This CDR3 is 14 amino acids long. Germline assignment: CDR1 SGHKS and CDR2 YYEKEE (reference sequence). The CDR3 is CASSLGTGGSPLHF. For the CDR3, the DNA is TGTGCCAGCAGCTTGGGGACAGGAGGGTCACCCCTCCACTTT.

The rearrangement uses TRBV28 and TRBJ1-5, with D perhaps TRBD1 (6 bases). Deletions cut 5 bases from V and 1 base from J, with 15 bases between. The V gene's germline CDR1 is MDHEN and CDR2 SYDVKM. This CDR3 is built from 16 residues. In nucleotides, the CDR3 is TGTGCCAGCAGTGCATGGGACATAGGCAGCAATCAGCCCCAGCATTTT. Translated, it gives CASSAWDIGSNQPQHF.

The sample holds a few counts of this clone. The chain joins TRBV3-1 (or the pseudogene TRBV3-2) to TRBJ2-5; a possible D gene is TRBD1 (7 bases). V was pared by 3 bases and J by 4 bases, with 12 bases between. The CDR3 runs to 14 residues. Germline V gene sequence: CDR1 LGHDT, CDR2 YNNKEL (reference sequence). The CDR3 here is CASSQRRGLETQYF. CDR3 DNA sequence: TGTGCCAGCAGCCAGAGGAGGGGGCTAGAGACCCAGTACTTC.

The rearrangement joins TRBV29-1 to TRBJ1-2; D may be TRBD1 (5 bases). This CDR3 comprises 13 residues. The V gene's germline CDR1 is SQVTM and CDR2 ANQGSEA. V shed 0 bases and J shed 2 bases, with 7 bases lying between them. CDR3 amino acids: CSVEDGGNYGYTF. The CDR3 DNA follows: TGCAGCGTTGAAGATGGGGGGAACTATGGCTACACCTTC.

The rearrangement uses TRBV2 and TRBJ1-6, with 7 nucleotides matching TRBD1. This CDR3 spans 12 amino acids. V was pared by 6 bases and J by 10 bases, with 3 bases of the junction left unmatched. Germline values: CDR1 SNHLY, CDR2 FYNNEI. The CDR3 bases are TGTGCCAGCAGGGGGGACAGCTCACCCCTCCACTTT. It yields the protein CASRGDSSPLHF.

This clone was observed a single time. The rearrangement uses TRBV11-2 and TRBJ2-7; 9 nucleotides agree with TRBD2. The CDR3 contains 15 residues. Germline CDR1 and CDR2: SGHAT and FQNNGV. V was clipped by 0 bases and J by 7 bases; unmatched bases: 7. The CDR3 is CASSLEVASGVEQYF. CDR3 nucleotides: TGTGCCAGCAGCTTAGAAGTGGCTAGCGGGGTAGAGCAGTACTTC. Full variable domain (missing parts from reference TRBV11-2 and TRBJ2-7): EAGVAQSPRYKIIEKRQSVAFWCNPISGHATLYWYQQILGQGPKLLIQFQNNGVVDDSQLPKDRFSAERLKGVDSTLKIQPAKLEDSAVYLCASSLEVASGVEQYFGPGTRLTVT.

V and J are TRBV7-9 and TRBJ2-5, with TRBD2 as a possible D gene (6 bases). CDR1 is SEHNR, CDR2 FQNEAQ, per germline (reference sequence). The V end lost 0 bases, the J end lost 1 base, and 12 bases lay between the germline ends. This CDR3 region has 16 residues. The CDR3 protein is CASSLASRDFQETQYF. The DNA for the CDR3 is TGTGCCAGCAGCTTAGCGTCAAGGGACTTCCAAGAGACCCAGTACTTC.

The chain combines TRBV11-2 with TRBJ2-6, with D possibly matching TRBD2 (7 bases). Per the germline V gene, CDR1 is SGHAT and CDR2 is FQNNGV. This CDR3 has 16 residues. The V end lost 3 bases, the J end lost 10 bases, and 19 bases lay between the germline ends. The CDR3 reads CASSFSRGGLDNVLTF. The CDR3 DNA reads TGTGCCAGCAGCTTTAGCAGGGGAGGGTTGGATAACGTCCTGACTTTC.

Worth noting for this clone: This sample also contains other DNA sequences that code for the same CDR3. CDR3 in amino acids: CASSAGDTAGGNYGYTF. CDR3 sequence (DNA): TGTGCCAGTAGTGCAGGGGACACCGCTGGGGGAAACTATGGCTACACCTTC. V is TRBV19 and J is TRBJ1-2, with a weak D call TRBD1 (6 bases). The germline V gene has CDR1 LNHDA and CDR2 SQIVND (reference sequence). The V end lost 5 bases, the J end lost 2 bases, and 21 bases lay between the germline ends. The CDR3 is made up of 17 amino acids.

V is TRBV6-4 and J is TRBJ2-1, with D perhaps TRBD2 (6 bases). The CDR3 contains 16 residues. Germline V gene sequence: CDR1 MRHNA, CDR2 SNTAGT. V was cut by 6 bases and J by 0 bases, with 15 bases left in between. CDR3 in amino acids: CASSRQSGSSYNEQFF. For the CDR3, the DNA is TGTGCCAGCAGCCGACAGTCCGGGAGCTCCTACAATGAGCAGTTCTTC.

The rearrangement joins TRBV19 to TRBJ1-1; no reliable D call. Germline assignment: CDR1 LNHDA and CDR2 SQIVND (reference sequence). The CDR3 totals 12 residues. Trimming cost V 3 bases and J 7 bases, with 9 bases left between them. The CDR3 is CASSMLRGEAFF. In DNA form, the CDR3 reads TGTGCCAGTAGTATGTTGCGGGGTGAAGCTTTCTTT.

The CDR3, as DNA: TGCGCCAGCAGCTACACGTCACAGGGTGGAAATTCACCCCTCCACTTT. Translation gives CASSYTSQGGNSPLHF. This chain connects TRBV4-1 to TRBJ1-6; D may be TRBD1 (6 bases). Trimming left V 5 bases short and J 7 bases short, with 18 bases between. Germline CDR1 and CDR2: MGHRA and YSYEKL. CDR3 length: 16 residues.